At least ten counts were recorded for the clone carrying this TCR beta chain. Antigen: not known. The CDR3 runs to 15 residues. Trimming cost V 4 bases and J 3 bases, with 16 bases left between them. Germline CDR1 MNHNS, CDR2 SASEGT. Exclusion followed for patients with uncontrolled infection, other autoimmune disease, pregnancy or lactation. RNA transcripts were the template for amplifying TCR beta CDR3 regions. First-round RT-PCR targeting the TCR CDR3 was performed with the HTBI primer set. One entry per CDR3 protein results from TCRdb running MiXCR on the multiplex PCR reads. The table records roughly 520,000 distinct CDR3 sequences, roughly a quarter of them present only once. The entry originates in a study of T cells in Graves' hyperthyroidism and ophthalmopathy. Notes on the study in general: With a median lead of approximately 6.4 months before onset, the model predicted ophthalmopathy. A model using 13 V-J features told ophthalmopathy apart from stable hyperthyroidism.

Sequenced material: blood. The J gene is TRBJ2-7, the V gene TRBV6-1; D may be TRBD1 or TRBD2 (5 bases each). This sequence originates from a woman in her twenties or thirties with Graves' ophthalmopathy. CDR3 region: CASSVSGGGNYEQYF. The CDR3 nucleotides are TGTGCCAGCAGTGTATCCGGTGGGGGTAACTACGAGCAGTACTTC.